Presented here are 23 T cell receptor beta chains from one specimen sequenced in a study of T cells in Graves' hyperthyroidism and ophthalmopathy. It was RNA transcripts that yielded the amplified TCR beta CDR3 regions. The study used the HTBI primer set for a first-round RT-PCR of the TCR CDR3. TCRdb independently ran MiXCR on the multiplex PCR reads; one entry per CDR3 protein. The table records some 760,000 distinct CDR3 sequences, 13% to 15% of them present only once. The sequencing input was blood. Receptors were obtained from a woman aged 18 to 35 with Graves' hyperthyroidism.

This clonotype occurred a few times. J is TRBJ1-1 and V is TRBV15; D gene ambiguous. From germline, CDR1 is LNHNV and CDR2 YYDKDF (reference sequence). V was trimmed by 0 bases and J by 0 bases, leaving 2 bases between them. The CDR3 totals 13 residues. This CDR3 is CATSRDMNTEAFF. DNA for the CDR3: TGTGCCACCAGCAGAGATATGAACACTGAAGCTTTCTTT.

This clonotype was seen a few times. The chain links TRBV27 to TRBJ1-3; perhaps TRBD1 as D (5 bases). There are 15 residues in the CDR3. V was pared by 4 bases and J by 0 bases, with 10 bases between. Per germline, CDR1 MNHEY and CDR2 SMNVEV (reference sequence). The CDR3 region has the DNA TGTGCCAGCAGTTCAAGACAGAGCTCTGGAAACACCATATATTTT. It codes for CASSSRQSSGNTIYF.

This chain connects TRBV4-1 to TRBJ2-3, with a possible D match to TRBD1 (6 bases). The ends were cut back, 4 bases at V and 0 bases at J, with 11 bases in the middle. The CDR3 totals 15 residues. Germline V gene lookup returns CDR1 MGHRA and CDR2 YSYEKL. The CDR3 is CASSRTGLSTDTQYF. CDR3 DNA: TGCGCCAGCAGCCGAACAGGGTTAAGCACAGATACGCAGTATTTT.

This clonotype was picked up many times. V and J are TRBV28 and TRBJ1-1; possible D gene TRBD1, 5 bases. V was pared by 5 bases and J by 0 bases, with 10 bases between. Germline CDR1 and CDR2: MDHEN and SYDVKM. CDR3 size: 14 residues. Here the CDR3 DNA reads TGTGCCAGCAGTCAGCAGGGCCTGAACACTGAAGCTTTCTTT. Amino acids: CASSQQGLNTEAFF.

The rearrangement uses TRBV4-1 and TRBJ2-2; maybe TRBD1 (6 bases). Germline assignment: CDR1 MGHRA and CDR2 YSYEKL. Deletions cut 6 bases from V and 7 bases from J, with 21 bases between. This CDR3 region has 16 residues. As DNA, the CDR3 is TGCGCCAGCAGTCCCAACTCGGCAGGGGCGGTCGGGGAGCTGTTTTTT. Its translation is CASSPNSAGAVGELFF.

This clonotype has a count of ten or more. J is TRBJ1-1 and V is TRBV13; D unclear. The length of the CDR3 is 15 residues. The germline V gene has CDR1 PRHDT and CDR2 FYEKMQ (reference sequence). The V gene lost 2 bases and the J gene lost 1 base, with 11 bases spanning the gap. Here the CDR3 DNA reads TGTGCCAGCAGCTTAACCCGACTCCGGAACACTGAAGCTTTCTTT. This encodes CASSLTRLRNTEAFF. Supplemented by reference TRBV13 and TRBJ1-1, the full variable domain reads AAGVIQSPRHLIKEKRETATLKCYPIPRHDTVYWYQQGPGQDPQFLISFYEKMQSDKGSIPDRFSAQQFSDYHSELNMSSLELGDSALYFCASSLTRLRNTEAFFGQGTRLTVV.

This clonotype showed up many times. V gene TRBV12-3 or TRBV12-4 combines with J gene TRBJ2-7; TRBD2 agrees at 10 bases. The V gene end was trimmed by 3 bases and the J gene end by 7 bases; junction bases not matched to a gene: 21. CDR3 length: 19 residues. For the CDR3, the DNA is TGTGCCAGCAGTTTTCGGCGGCTAGCGGGAGCCCCGATAGGGGGGGAGCAGTACTTC. Translation: CASSFRRLAGAPIGGEQYF.

J is TRBJ1-4 and V is TRBV10-1; no definite D call. Germline V lookup: CDR1 WNHNN, CDR2 SYGVQD (reference sequence). This CDR3 comprises 14 residues. The V and J ends lost 4 bases and 0 bases respectively, with 6 bases between them. The CDR3 spells CASSGGATNEKLFF. The CDR3 DNA follows: TGCGCCAGCAGTGGGGGAGCAACTAATGAAAAACTGTTTTTT.

This clonotype was counted ten times or more. The chain carries TRBV30 and TRBJ1-1; D is unclear. V was pared by 4 bases and J by 4 bases, with 19 bases between. CDR1 is GTSNPN and CDR2 is SVGIG in the germline V gene (reference sequence). This CDR3 region has 15 residues. The CDR3, as DNA: TGTGCCTGGATAAGAGATTTCTTCCCAGGCACTGAAGCTTTCTTT. It codes for CAWIRDFFPGTEAFF.

The CDR3 nucleotides read TGTGCCAGCAGCTTAATTTTTCTGGGTGTCGACGTCCAGGCAAGGCAGTTCTTC. It yields the protein CASSLIFLGVDVQARQFF. This chain joins TRBV11-2 and TRBJ2-1; D gene ambiguous. This CDR3 spans 18 amino acids. With 2 bases removed from V and 12 bases from J, the gap between germline ends came to 29 bases. Germline-derived CDR1 and CDR2 are SGHAT and FQNNGV.

The chain carries TRBV29-1 and TRBJ1-2, with 7 nucleotides matching TRBD1. The CDR3 contains 15 residues. The V and J ends lost 6 bases and 4 bases, in that order; junction bases with no gene match: 14. Looked up from germline, CDR1 is SQVTM and CDR2 is ANQGSEA. The CDR3 sequence: CSVPVGGGSIYGYTF. The CDR3 DNA follows: TGCAGCGTCCCTGTAGGAGGGGGCTCTATCTATGGCTACACCTTC.

This clonotype has ten or more counts. The chain links TRBV20-1 to TRBJ2-7; 10 bases are shared with TRBD1. The CDR3 is 14 residues long. Germline CDR1 DFQATT, CDR2 SNEGSKA (reference sequence). Unmatched junction bases numbered 7, after V lost 3 bases and J lost 5 bases. The CDR3: CSASGGDRGHEQYF. DNA of the CDR3: TGCAGTGCTAGCGGCGGCGACAGGGGGCACGAGCAGTACTTC.

This clonotype was detected a few times. V gene TRBV24-1 combines with J gene TRBJ2-1; no reliable D call. Germline V gene data show CDR1 as KGHDR and CDR2 as SFDVKD. This CDR3 is 15 amino acids long. The V gene lost 0 bases and the J gene lost 9 bases, with 14 bases spanning the gap. The CDR3 is CATSDLASGLTEQFF. CDR3 bases: TGTGCCACCAGTGATTTGGCTAGTGGCTTAACTGAGCAGTTCTTC.

In its sample, this clonotype was seen a few times. V gene TRBV7-2 combines with J gene TRBJ2-3, with D tentatively TRBD1 (6 bases). This CDR3 has 15 residues. CDR1 and CDR2 from the germline V gene are SGHTA and FQGNSA. V lost 1 base and J lost 2, with 10 bases in between. In DNA form, the CDR3 reads TGTGCCAGCAGCTTAGACAGGGTCCCCACAGATACGCAGTATTTT. Residues: CASSLDRVPTDTQYF.

This clonotype was counted at least ten times. The rearrangement uses TRBV30 and TRBJ1-2, with D uncertain. Looked up from germline, CDR1 is GTSNPN and CDR2 is SVGIG (reference sequence). V lost 2 bases to trimming and J lost 6 bases, with 1 base between them. CDR3 length equals 9 residues. CDR3 sequence: CAWSNGYTF. In DNA form, the CDR3 reads TGTGCCTGGAGTAATGGCTACACCTTC.

The chain joins TRBV27 to TRBJ1-5; D might be TRBD1 (6 bases). The CDR3 is 15 amino acids. Germline V CDR1 and CDR2: MNHEY, SMNVEV (reference sequence). V lost 6 bases and J 4 bases, leaving 16 bases between the germline ends. Here the CDR3 reads CASSSYREGNQPQHF. The CDR3, as DNA: TGTGCCAGCAGCTCTTACAGGGAAGGGAATCAGCCCCAGCATTTT.

This chain joins TRBV29-1 and TRBJ1-1, with 9 bases lining up with TRBD1. The CDR3 sequence is 13 residues long. J was trimmed by 6 bases and V by 7 bases; bases with no gene match: 9. Germline lookup yields CDR1 SQVTM and CDR2 ANQGSEA. The CDR3 sequence is CSAQGAKLSEAFF. CDR3 nucleotides: TGCAGCGCACAGGGGGCGAAACTGTCTGAAGCTTTCTTT. Looking up the rest from reference TRBV29-1 and TRBJ1-1 gives the full variable domain: SAVISQKPSRDICQRGTSLTIQCQVDSQVTMMFWYRQQPGQSLTLIATANQGSEATYESGFVIDKFPISRPNLTFSTLTVSNMSPEDSSIYLCSAQGAKLSEAFFGQGTRLTVV.

The table lists this clonotype with a few counts. This chain connects TRBV20-1 to TRBJ1-4, with D possibly TRBD1 on 6 matching bases. Between the trimmed V and J ends, which lost 6 bases and 8 bases, there was a span of 22 bases. The length of the CDR3 is 15 residues. The germline gives CDR1 DFQATT, CDR2 SNEGSKA (reference sequence). CDR3 coding DNA: TGCAGTGCACCCCGAAGGGGGGGCCGGGGGGAAAAACTGTTTTTT. This sequence encodes CSAPRRGGRGEKLFF.

This clonotype came up a few times. The rearrangement links TRBV20-1 to TRBJ2-1; a possible D gene is TRBD2 (5 bases). V was clipped by 3 bases and J by 0 bases, with 6 bases between them. Germline V gene sequence: CDR1 DFQATT, CDR2 SNEGSKA (reference sequence). The CDR3 runs 13 residues. The CDR3 reads CSARRDSYNEQFF. CDR3 nucleotides: TGCAGTGCTAGGAGGGACTCCTACAATGAGCAGTTCTTC.

This clonotype was seen a few times. The V gene is TRBV19, the J gene TRBJ2-5; weak D call: TRBD2 (5 bases). Trimming removed 3 bases at V and 7 bases at J, with 9 bases between. The CDR3 is 12 amino acids. In germline, CDR1 is LNHDA, CDR2 SQIVND (reference sequence). This CDR3 reads CASSMDRGTQYF. The CDR3 DNA is TGTGCCAGTAGTATGGACCGGGGGACCCAGTACTTC.

This clonotype was detected only a few times. The chain links TRBV9 to TRBJ1-1; a possible D gene is TRBD1 (6 bases). V lost 2 bases and J 5 bases, leaving 19 bases between the germline ends. CDR1 is SGDLS, CDR2 YYNGEE, per germline. The CDR3 has 16 residues. The CDR3 DNA reads TGTGCCAGCAGCGTCGAAGGGGGGGCCCCAACTACTGAAGCTTTCTTT. Amino acids: CASSVEGGAPTTEAFF. The whole variable domain, filled in from reference TRBV9 and TRBJ1-1, reads DSGVTQTPKHLITATGQRVTLRCSPRSGDLSVYWYQQSLDQGLQFLIQYYNGEERAKGNILERFSAQQFPDLHSELNLSSLELGDSALYFCASSVEGGAPTTEAFFGQGTRLTVV.

The rearrangement uses TRBV3-1 and TRBJ2-1; no clear D gene. The CDR3 length is 15 residues. Germline CDR1 and CDR2: LGHDT and YNNKEL (reference sequence). V was clipped by 6 bases and J by 0 bases, with 12 bases between them. This chain's CDR3 is CASSPWRSSYNEQFF. For the CDR3, the DNA is TGTGCCAGCAGTCCGTGGCGTAGCTCCTACAATGAGCAGTTCTTC.

The chain uses TRBV19 and TRBJ2-1; the D gene is possibly TRBD2 (6 bases). Germline CDR1 is LNHDA and CDR2 is SQIVND (reference sequence). Deletions cut 10 bases from V and 5 bases from J, with 15 bases between. The CDR3 contains 13 residues. The CDR3 loop is CATGRQYNNEQFF. As DNA, the CDR3 is TGTGCCACGGGGAGGCAGTACAACAATGAGCAGTTCTTC.